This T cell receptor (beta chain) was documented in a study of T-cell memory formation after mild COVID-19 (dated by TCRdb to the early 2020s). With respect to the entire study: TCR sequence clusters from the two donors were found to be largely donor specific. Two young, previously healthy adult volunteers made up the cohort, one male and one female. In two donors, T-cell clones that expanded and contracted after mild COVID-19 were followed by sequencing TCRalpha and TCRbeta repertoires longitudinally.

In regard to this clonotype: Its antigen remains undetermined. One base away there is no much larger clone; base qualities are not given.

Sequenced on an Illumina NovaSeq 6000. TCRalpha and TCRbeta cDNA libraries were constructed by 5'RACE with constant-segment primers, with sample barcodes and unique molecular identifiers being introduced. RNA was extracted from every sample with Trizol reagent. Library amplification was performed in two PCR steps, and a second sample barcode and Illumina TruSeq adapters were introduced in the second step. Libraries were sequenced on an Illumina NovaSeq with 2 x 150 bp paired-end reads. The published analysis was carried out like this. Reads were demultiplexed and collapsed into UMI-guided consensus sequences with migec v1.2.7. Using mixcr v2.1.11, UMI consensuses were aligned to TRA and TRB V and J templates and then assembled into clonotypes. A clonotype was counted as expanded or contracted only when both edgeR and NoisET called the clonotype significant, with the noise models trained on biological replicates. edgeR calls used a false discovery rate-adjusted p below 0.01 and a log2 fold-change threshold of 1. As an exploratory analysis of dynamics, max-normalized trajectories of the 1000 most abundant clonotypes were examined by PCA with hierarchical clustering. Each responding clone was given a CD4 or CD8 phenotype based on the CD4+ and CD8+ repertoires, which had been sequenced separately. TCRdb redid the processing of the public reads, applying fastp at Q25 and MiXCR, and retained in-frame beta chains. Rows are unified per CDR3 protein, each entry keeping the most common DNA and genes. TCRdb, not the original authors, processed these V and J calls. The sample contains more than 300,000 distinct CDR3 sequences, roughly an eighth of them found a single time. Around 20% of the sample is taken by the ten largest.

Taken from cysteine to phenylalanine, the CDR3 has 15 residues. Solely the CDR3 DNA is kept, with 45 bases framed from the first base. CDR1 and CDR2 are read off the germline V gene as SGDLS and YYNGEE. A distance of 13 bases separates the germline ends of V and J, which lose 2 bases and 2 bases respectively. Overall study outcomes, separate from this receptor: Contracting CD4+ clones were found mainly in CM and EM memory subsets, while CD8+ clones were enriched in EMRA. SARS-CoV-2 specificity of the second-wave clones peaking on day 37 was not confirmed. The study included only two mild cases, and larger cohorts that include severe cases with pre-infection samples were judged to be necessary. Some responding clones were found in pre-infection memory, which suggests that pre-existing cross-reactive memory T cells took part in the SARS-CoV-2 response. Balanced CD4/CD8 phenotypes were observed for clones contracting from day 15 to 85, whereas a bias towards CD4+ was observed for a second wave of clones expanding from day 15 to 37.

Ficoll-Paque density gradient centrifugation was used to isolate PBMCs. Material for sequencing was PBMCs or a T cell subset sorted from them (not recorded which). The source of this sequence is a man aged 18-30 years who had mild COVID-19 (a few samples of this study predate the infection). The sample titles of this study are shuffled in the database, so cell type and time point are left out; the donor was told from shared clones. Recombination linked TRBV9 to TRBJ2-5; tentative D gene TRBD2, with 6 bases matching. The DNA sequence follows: TGTGCCAGCAGCGTCCTGGAGGGCGGACAAGAGACCCAGTACTTC. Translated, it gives CASSVLEGGQETQYF.